Following are 17 T cell receptor beta chains from one sample sequenced in a study of T cells after yellow fever vaccination. One entry per CDR3 protein, called by TCRdb with MiXCR from the 5' RACE reads. Of a few hundred thousand distinct CDR3 sequences listed, 18% were seen once; the top ten hold about 18%. The sequencing here drew on PBMCs, taken before the yellow fever booster vaccination. Source of these receptors: a young man who received the YFV17D yellow fever vaccine.

The chain uses TRBV29-1 and TRBJ1-1; D may be TRBD1 (6 bases). The CDR3 spans 12 residues. Between the trimmed V and J ends, which lost 7 bases and 0 bases, there was a span of 9 bases. In germline, CDR1 is SQVTM, CDR2 ANQGSEA. The CDR3 reads CSADRLNTEAFF. The CDR3 DNA sequence: TGCAGCGCCGACAGGCTGAACACTGAAGCTTTCTTT.

A few counts support this clonotype. The chain joins TRBV7-6 to TRBJ1-5; D gene ambiguous. The CDR3 has 13 amino acids. V was cut by 6 bases and J by 2 bases, with 8 bases left in between. Per germline, CDR1 SGHVS and CDR2 FNYEAQ. In nucleotides, the CDR3 is TGTGCCAGCAGTCGAGCGGGCAATCAGCCCCAGCATTTT. It translates to CASSRAGNQPQHF. The full variable domain, its missing parts supplied by reference TRBV7-6 and TRBJ1-5, is GAGVSQSPRYKVTKRGQDVALRCDPISGHVSLYWYRQALGQGPEFLTYFNYEAQQDKSGLPNDRFSAERPEGSISTLTIQRTEQRDSAMYRCASSRAGNQPQHFGDGTRLSIL.

The sample holds many counts of this clonotype. Germline is not matched at one junction end, which may reflect a read error. The chain is built from TRBV10-3 and TRBJ2-3; tentatively, D is TRBD1 or TRBD2 (6 bases each). The CDR3 is made up of 14 amino acids. The V gene's germline CDR1 is ENHRY and CDR2 SYGVKD. The CDR3 region is CATSQGGPTDTQYF. In nucleotides, the CDR3 is TGTGCCACCAGTCAAGGGGGGCCCACAGATACGCAGTATTTT.

This chain uses TRBV7-3 with TRBJ2-1, with a possible D match to TRBD2 (6 bases). V lost 0 bases and J lost 6, with 12 bases in between. This CDR3 region has 15 residues. Per germline, CDR1 SGHTA and CDR2 FQGTGA. CDR3 bases: TGTGCCAGCAGCTTAACCGCGGGATTCACCAATGAGCAGTTCTTC. As protein: CASSLTAGFTNEQFF.

The V gene is TRBV7-9, the J gene TRBJ1-2, with unresolved D. The germline V and J ends were trimmed by 6 bases and 8 bases, with 10 bases remaining between them. The CDR3 spans 11 residues. Germline V gives CDR1 SEHNR, CDR2 FQNEAQ (reference sequence). CDR3: CASSRTGGYTF. DNA for the CDR3: TGTGCCAGCAGTCGGACGGGCGGCTACACCTTC.

Concerning this clonotype: It may be a read error: a sequence one base away is much more abundant. V usage is TRBV5-1 and J usage is TRBJ2-2; maybe TRBD1 (6 bases). The germline CDR1 and CDR2 sequences are SGHRS and YFSETQ. The CDR3 covers 15 residues. This chain's CDR3 is CPSASRQGSTGELFF. In DNA, the CDR3 is TGCCCCAGCGCAAGTAGGCAGGGGAGCACCGGGGAGCTGTTTTTT.

This clonotype was observed a few times. This sequence joins TRBV11-2 and TRBJ2-7, with D perhaps TRBD1 (5 bases). This CDR3 has 15 residues. The V gene lost 1 base and the J gene lost 2 bases, with 12 bases spanning the gap. Germline V gene sequence: CDR1 SGHAT, CDR2 FQNNGV. This CDR3 reads CASSLGTIGTYEQYF. Written as DNA, the CDR3 is TGTGCCAGCAGCTTAGGGACAATTGGGACCTACGAGCAGTACTTC.

This clonotype turned up a few times. The V gene is TRBV5-1, the J gene TRBJ2-7; 7 bases are shared with TRBD1. The CDR3 contains 15 residues. Germline V lookup: CDR1 SGHRS, CDR2 YFSETQ. J gave up 2 bases and V 2 bases, and 7 bases lay outside the gene matches. CDR3 nucleotides: TGCGCCAGCAGCTTATCCACAGGGGTGGCCTACGAGCAGTACTTC. Its translation: CASSLSTGVAYEQYF.

The chain recombines TRBV19 with TRBJ2-4, with D possibly matching TRBD1 (6 bases). V lost 10 bases, J lost 0 bases, and 19 bases lay in between. The CDR3 length is 16 residues. Germline values: CDR1 LNHDA, CDR2 SQIVND (reference sequence). The CDR3 DNA reads as TGTGCCACCTCTTTACAGGGCGTTTTAGCCAAAAACATTCAGTACTTC. It is translated as CATSLQGVLAKNIQYF.

The rearrangement links TRBV4-3 to TRBJ1-6, with D perhaps matching TRBD1 (6 bases). CDR3 length: 17 residues. The V end was cut by 2 bases, the J end by 7 bases, with 18 bases between. Germline loops: CDR1 LGHNA, CDR2 YSLEER. The CDR3 DNA is TGCGCCAGCAGCCAACTGACAGGAGGAGGATTAAATTCACCCCTCCACTTT. This encodes CASSQLTGGGLNSPLHF.

This clonotype has only a few counts. V usage is TRBV4-1 and J usage is TRBJ1-4, with TRBD1 matching over 10 bases. Unmatched junction bases numbered 5, after V lost 3 bases and J lost 7 bases. The germline CDR1 and CDR2 sequences are MGHRA and YSYEKL. The CDR3 extends over 15 amino acids. The CDR3 sequence: CASSQSGTGAEKLFF. CDR3 sequence (DNA): TGCGCCAGCAGCCAGTCCGGGACAGGGGCTGAAAAACTGTTTTTT.

The table lists this clonotype with a few counts. J is TRBJ2-5 and V is TRBV3-2; the table's D call of TRBD1 was not tested on the DNA. TRBV3-2 is assigned pseudogene status. The CDR3 length is 16 residues. The CDR3 here is CASSLKKTRGQETQYF. The CDR3 nucleotides are TGTGCCAGCAGCCTGAAGAAAACCAGGGGACAAGAGACCCAGTACTTC.

The chain uses TRBV6-5 and TRBJ1-1; perhaps TRBD1 as D (6 bases). V was cut by 8 bases and J by 5 bases, with 15 bases left in between. The CDR3 loop spans 13 amino acids. Per germline, CDR1 MNHEY and CDR2 SVGAGI. The CDR3 DNA follows: TGTGCCAGCCTCCCAGGGGCGGGAACTGAAGCTTTCTTT. This translates into CASLPGAGTEAFF.

This clonotype has just a few counts. This chain connects TRBV27 to TRBJ2-6; D not certain. Trimming took off 6 bases at V and 2 bases at J, with 8 bases between the two ends. The CDR3 is made up of 14 amino acids. In germline, CDR1 is MNHEY, CDR2 SMNVEV (reference sequence). CDR3 sequence reads: CASSLSAGANVLTF. The CDR3 bases are TGTGCCAGCAGCTTAAGTGCTGGGGCCAACGTCCTGACTTTC.

The table lists this clonotype with a few counts. The chain is built from TRBV27 and TRBJ2-5; D unclear. Trimming removed 6 bases at V and 4 bases at J, with 15 bases between. The CDR3 consists of 14 residues. Germline loops: CDR1 MNHEY, CDR2 SMNVEV (reference sequence). CDR3 DNA: TGTGCCAGCAGCCCTTGGGCCTCCCCAGAGACCCAGTACTTC. It translates to CASSPWASPETQYF.

This clonotype was seen a handful of times. This chain links TRBV2 with TRBJ1-1; D is perhaps TRBD1 (6 bases). The CDR3 runs 17 residues. V shed 1 base and J shed 4 bases, with 19 bases lying between them. CDR1 is SNHLY and CDR2 is FYNNEI in the germline V gene. The CDR3 reads CASSEGGAGARGTEAFF. As DNA, the CDR3 is TGTGCCAGCAGTGAAGGTGGGGCAGGGGCCCGTGGCACTGAAGCTTTCTTT.

V usage is TRBV9 and J usage is TRBJ2-3; TRBD2 matches at 12 bases. With V trimmed by 3 bases and J by 3 bases, 2 bases remained unmatched. The germline gives CDR1 SGDLS, CDR2 YYNGEE. This CDR3 region has 15 residues. For the CDR3, the DNA is TGTGCCAGCAGCGGAGGACTAGCGGGGACAGATACGCAGTATTTT. Its protein product is CASSGGLAGTDTQYF.